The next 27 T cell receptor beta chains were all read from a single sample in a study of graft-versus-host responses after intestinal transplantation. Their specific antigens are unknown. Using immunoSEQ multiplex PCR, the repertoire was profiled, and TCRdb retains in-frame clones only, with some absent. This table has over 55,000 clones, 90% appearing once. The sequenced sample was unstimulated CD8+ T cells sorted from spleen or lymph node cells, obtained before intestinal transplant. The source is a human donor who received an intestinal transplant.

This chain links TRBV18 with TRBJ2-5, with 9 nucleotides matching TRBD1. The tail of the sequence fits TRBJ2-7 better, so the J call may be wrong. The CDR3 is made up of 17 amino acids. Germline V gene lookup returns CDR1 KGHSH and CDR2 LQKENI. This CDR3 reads CASSPRAGTGLSYEQYF. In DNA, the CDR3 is TGTGCCAGCTCACCCCGGGCGGGGACAGGGCTCTCCTACGAGCAGTACTTC.

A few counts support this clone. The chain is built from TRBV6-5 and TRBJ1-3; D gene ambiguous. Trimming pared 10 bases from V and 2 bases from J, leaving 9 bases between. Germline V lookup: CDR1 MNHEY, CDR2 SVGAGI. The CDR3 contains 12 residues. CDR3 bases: TGTGCCACGCACAGTCCTGGAAACACCATATATTTT. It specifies CATHSPGNTIYF.

In DNA form, the CDR3 reads TGTGCCAGCAGTCAAACTAGCGGGGGGGCTCTCTACGAGCAGTACTTC. It specifies CASSQTSGGALYEQYF. This chain connects TRBV2 to TRBJ2-7; 13 bases are shared with TRBD2. The CDR3 contains 16 residues. V shed 5 bases and J 3 bases; nucleotides not matched to a gene: 7. Germline assignment: CDR1 SNHLY and CDR2 FYNNEI.

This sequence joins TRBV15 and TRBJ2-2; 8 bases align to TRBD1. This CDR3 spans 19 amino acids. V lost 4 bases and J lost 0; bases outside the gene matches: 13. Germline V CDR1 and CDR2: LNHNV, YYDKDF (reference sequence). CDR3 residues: CATSKHRDRPPPNTGELFF. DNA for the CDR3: TGTGCCACCAGCAAACACCGGGACAGGCCTCCTCCGAACACCGGGGAGCTGTTTTTT. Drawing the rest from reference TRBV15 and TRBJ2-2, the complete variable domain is DAMVIQNPRYQVTQFGKPVTLSCSQTLNHNVMYWYQQKSSQAPKLLFHYYDKDFNNEADTPDNFQSRRPNTSFCFLDIRSPGLGDTAMYLCATSKHRDRPPPNTGELFFGEGSRLTVL.

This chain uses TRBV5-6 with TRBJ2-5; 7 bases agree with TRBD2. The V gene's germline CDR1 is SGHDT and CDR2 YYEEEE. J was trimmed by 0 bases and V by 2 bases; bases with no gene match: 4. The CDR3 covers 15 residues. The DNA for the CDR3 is TGTGCCAGCAGCTTCCCTAGCGGAGACCAAGAGACCCAGTACTTC. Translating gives CASSFPSGDQETQYF.

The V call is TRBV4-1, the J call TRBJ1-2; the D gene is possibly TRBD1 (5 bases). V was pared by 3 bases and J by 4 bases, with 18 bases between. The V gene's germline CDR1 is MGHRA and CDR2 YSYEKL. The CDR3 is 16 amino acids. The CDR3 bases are TGCGCCAGCAGCCATGATTCTACAGGACCCGGCTATGGCTACACCTTC. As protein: CASSHDSTGPGYGYTF.

CDR3 region: CASSLRRRGPSSYNSPLHF. CDR3 coding DNA: TGTGCCAGCAGTCTCCGACGAAGGGGCCCAAGCTCCTATAATTCACCCCTCCACTTT. This chain uses TRBV27 with TRBJ1-6; D is possibly TRBD1 (5 bases). The germline V and J ends were trimmed by 5 bases and 0 bases, with 20 bases remaining between them. The CDR3 totals 19 residues. Germline V gene sequence: CDR1 MNHEY, CDR2 SMNVEV (reference sequence).

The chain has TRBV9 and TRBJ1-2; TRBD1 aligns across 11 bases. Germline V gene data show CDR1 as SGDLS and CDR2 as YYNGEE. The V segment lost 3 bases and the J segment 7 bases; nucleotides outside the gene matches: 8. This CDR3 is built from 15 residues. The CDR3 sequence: CASSARTGGGSGYTF. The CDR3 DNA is TGTGCCAGCAGCGCAAGGACAGGGGGCGGGAGTGGCTACACCTTC.

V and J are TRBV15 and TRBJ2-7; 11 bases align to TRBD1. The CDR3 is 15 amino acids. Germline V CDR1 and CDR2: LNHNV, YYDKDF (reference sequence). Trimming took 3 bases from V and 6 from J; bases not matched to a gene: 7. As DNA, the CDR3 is TGTGCCACCAGCAGGGCCGGGACAGGGGGAGTCGAGCAGTACTTC. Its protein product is CATSRAGTGGVEQYF.

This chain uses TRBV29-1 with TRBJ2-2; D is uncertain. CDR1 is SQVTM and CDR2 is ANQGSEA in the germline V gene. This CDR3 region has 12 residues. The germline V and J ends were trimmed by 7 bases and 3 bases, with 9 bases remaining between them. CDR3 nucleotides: TGCAGCGGGCAGACTTACACCGGGGAGCTGTTTTTT. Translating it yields CSGQTYTGELFF.

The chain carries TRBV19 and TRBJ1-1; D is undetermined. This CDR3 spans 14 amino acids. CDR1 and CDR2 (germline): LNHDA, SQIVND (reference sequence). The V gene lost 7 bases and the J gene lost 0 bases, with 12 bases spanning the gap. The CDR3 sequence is CASTPFEMNTEAFF. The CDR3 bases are TGTGCCAGTACCCCTTTCGAGATGAACACTGAAGCTTTCTTT.

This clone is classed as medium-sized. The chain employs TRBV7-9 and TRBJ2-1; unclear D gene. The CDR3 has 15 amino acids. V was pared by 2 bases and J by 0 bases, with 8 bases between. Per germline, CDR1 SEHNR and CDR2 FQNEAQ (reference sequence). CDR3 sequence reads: CASSLSELSYNEQFF. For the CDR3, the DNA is TGTGCCAGCAGCTTATCTGAGCTCTCCTACAATGAGCAGTTCTTC.

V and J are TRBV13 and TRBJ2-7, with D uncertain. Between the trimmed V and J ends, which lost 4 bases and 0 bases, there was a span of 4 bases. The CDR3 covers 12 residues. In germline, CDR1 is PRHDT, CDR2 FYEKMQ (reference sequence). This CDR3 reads CASSSSSYEQYF. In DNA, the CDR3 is TGTGCCAGCAGCTCGAGCTCCTACGAGCAGTACTTC.

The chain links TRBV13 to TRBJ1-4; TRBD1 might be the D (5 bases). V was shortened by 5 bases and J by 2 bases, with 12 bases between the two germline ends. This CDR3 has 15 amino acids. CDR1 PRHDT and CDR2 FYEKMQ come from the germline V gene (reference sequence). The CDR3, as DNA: TGTGCCAGCAGCCTGGGGGGACCCACTAATGAAAAACTGTTTTTT. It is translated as CASSLGGPTNEKLFF.

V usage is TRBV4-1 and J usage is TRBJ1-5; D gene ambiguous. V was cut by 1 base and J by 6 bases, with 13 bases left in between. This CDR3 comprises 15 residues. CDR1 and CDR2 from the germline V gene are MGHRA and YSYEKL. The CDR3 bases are TGCGCCAGCAGCCAAGCAGATGGCTGGTCTCAGCCCCAGCATTTT. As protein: CASSQADGWSQPQHF.

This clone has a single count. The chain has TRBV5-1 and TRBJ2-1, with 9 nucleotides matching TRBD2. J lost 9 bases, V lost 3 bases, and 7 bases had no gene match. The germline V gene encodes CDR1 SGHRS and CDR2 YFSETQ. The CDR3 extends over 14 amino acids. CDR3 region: CASSSDSGGGEQFF. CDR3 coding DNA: TGCGCCAGCAGCTCGGATAGCGGGGGAGGTGAGCAGTTCTTC.

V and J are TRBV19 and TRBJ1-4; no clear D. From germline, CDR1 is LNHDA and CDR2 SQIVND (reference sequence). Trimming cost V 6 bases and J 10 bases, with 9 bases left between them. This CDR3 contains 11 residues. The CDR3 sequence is CASRAVGKLFF. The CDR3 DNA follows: TGTGCCAGTAGGGCGGTGGGAAAACTGTTTTTT. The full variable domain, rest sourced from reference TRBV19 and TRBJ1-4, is DGGITQSPKYLFRKEGQNVTLSCEQNLNHDAMYWYRQDPGQGLRLIYYSQIVNDFQKGDIAEGYSVSREKKESFPLTVTSAQKNPTAFYLCASRAVGKLFFGSGTQLSVL.

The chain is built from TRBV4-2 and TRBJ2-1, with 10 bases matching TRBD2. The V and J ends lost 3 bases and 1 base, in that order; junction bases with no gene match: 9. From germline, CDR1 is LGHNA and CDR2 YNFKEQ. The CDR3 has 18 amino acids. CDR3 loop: CASSQASSGGGSYNEQFF. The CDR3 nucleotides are TGTGCCAGCAGCCAGGCCTCTAGCGGGGGTGGGTCCTACAATGAGCAGTTCTTC.

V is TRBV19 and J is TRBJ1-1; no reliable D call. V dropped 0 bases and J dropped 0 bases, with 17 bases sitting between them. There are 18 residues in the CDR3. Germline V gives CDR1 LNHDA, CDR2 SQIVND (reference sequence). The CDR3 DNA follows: TGTGCCAGTAGTATAGATAAGACTAGGACTGGGGTGAACACTGAAGCTTTCTTT. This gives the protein CASSIDKTRTGVNTEAFF.

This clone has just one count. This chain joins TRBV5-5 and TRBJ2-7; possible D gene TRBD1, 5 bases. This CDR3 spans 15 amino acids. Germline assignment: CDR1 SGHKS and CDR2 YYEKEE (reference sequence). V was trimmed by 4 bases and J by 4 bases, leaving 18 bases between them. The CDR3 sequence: CASSPGHAYAYEQYF. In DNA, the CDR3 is TGTGCCAGCAGCCCCGGACATGCTTATGCGTACGAGCAGTACTTC. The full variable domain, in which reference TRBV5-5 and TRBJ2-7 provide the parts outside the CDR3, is DAGVTQSPTHLIKTRGQQVTLRCSPISGHKSVSWYQQVLGQGPQFIFQYYEKEERGRGNFPDRFSARQFPNYSSELNVNALLLGDSALYLCASSPGHAYAYEQYFGPGTRLTVT.

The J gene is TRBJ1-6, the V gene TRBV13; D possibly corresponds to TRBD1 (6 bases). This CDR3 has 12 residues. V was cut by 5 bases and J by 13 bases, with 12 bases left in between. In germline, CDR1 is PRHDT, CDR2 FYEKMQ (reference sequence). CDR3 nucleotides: TGTGCCAGCAGCCCAGGGGTCGGGCCCCTCCACTTT. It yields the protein CASSPGVGPLHF.

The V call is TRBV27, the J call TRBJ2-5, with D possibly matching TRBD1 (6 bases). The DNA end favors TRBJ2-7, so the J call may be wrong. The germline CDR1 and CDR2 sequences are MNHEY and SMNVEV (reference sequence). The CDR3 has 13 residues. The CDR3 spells CASSPDRTYEQYF. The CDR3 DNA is TGTGCCAGCAGCCCAGACAGGACCTACGAGCAGTACTTC.

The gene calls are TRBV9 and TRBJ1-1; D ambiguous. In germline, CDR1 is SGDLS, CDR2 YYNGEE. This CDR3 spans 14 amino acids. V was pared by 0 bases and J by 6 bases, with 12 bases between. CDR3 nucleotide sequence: TGTGCCAGCAGCGTAGCAGGTGAAAACTCTGAAGCTTTCTTT. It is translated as CASSVAGENSEAFF.

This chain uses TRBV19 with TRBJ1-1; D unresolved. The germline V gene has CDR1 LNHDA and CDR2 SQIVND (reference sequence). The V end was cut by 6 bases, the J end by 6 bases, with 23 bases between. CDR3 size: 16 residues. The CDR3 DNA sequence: TGTGCCAGTAGCCCCGGTGGGAGGTTCCCCCACCCTGAAGCTTTCTTT. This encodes CASSPGGRFPHPEAFF.

The DNA of the CDR3 is TGCAGCGTTGAAGAAGGAGGCAGCTTCTACGAGCAGTACTTC. Amino acid sequence: CSVEEGGSFYEQYF. The chain links TRBV29-1 to TRBJ2-7; a weak D match, TRBD2 (5 bases). The CDR3 covers 14 residues. Trimming cost V 0 bases and J 3 bases, with 12 bases left between them. Germline V CDR1 and CDR2: SQVTM, ANQGSEA.

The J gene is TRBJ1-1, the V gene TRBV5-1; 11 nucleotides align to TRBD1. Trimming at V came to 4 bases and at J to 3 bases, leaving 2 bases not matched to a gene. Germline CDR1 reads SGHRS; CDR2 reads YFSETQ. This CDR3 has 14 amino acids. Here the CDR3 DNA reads TGCGCCAGCAGCCAGGGACAGGGGGACACTGAAGCTTTCTTT. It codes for CASSQGQGDTEAFF.

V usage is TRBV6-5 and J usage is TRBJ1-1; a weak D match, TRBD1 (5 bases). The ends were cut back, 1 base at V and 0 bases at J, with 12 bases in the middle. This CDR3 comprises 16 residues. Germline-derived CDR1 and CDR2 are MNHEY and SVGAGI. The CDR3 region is CASSYYDSDMNTEAFF. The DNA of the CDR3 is TGTGCCAGCAGTTACTACGACAGCGACATGAACACTGAAGCTTTCTTT.